The 13 T cell receptor beta chains reported below all come from one sample, sequenced in a study of blood T cell repertoires in COVID-19. Profiling relied on immunoSEQ multiplex PCR, and the TCRdb table lists in-frame clones only, not all of them. The data hold about 170,000 clones, with 83% observed a single time. The sample taken for sequencing was peripheral blood. These TCRs come from a woman of 80 years or more with acute or convalescent COVID-19.

The CDR3: CASSLLTGVQPQHF. DNA of the CDR3: TGTGCCAGCAGTCTCCTAACAGGGGTGCAGCCCCAGCATTTT. The chain couples TRBV6-2 or TRBV6-3 to TRBJ1-5; TRBD1 aligns across 7 bases. V was clipped by 5 bases and J by 7 bases; unmatched bases: 8. The CDR3 is 14 amino acids. The V gene's germline CDR1 is MNHEY and CDR2 SVGEGT.

The CDR3 nucleotides are TGCGCCAGCAGCCATTCTGGCCAGGACCAAGAGACCCAGTACTTC. It encodes CASSHSGQDQETQYF. This chain joins TRBV4-1 and TRBJ2-5; no firm D call. The ends were cut back, 3 bases at V and 0 bases at J, with 11 bases in the middle. This CDR3 region has 15 residues. Looked up from germline, CDR1 is MGHRA and CDR2 is YSYEKL.

J is TRBJ1-2 and V is TRBV6-5, with 7 bases fitting TRBD1. The germline V gene has CDR1 MNHEY and CDR2 SVGAGI. The CDR3 has 15 amino acids. The trim removed 3 bases at V and 4 bases at J, leaving 8 bases unmatched. DNA of the CDR3: TGTGCCAGCAGTTATAAGACAGGGCAACCCTATGGCTACACCTTC. Protein: CASSYKTGQPYGYTF.

The chain carries TRBV28 and TRBJ1-2, with a possible D match to TRBD1 (5 bases). The germline V and J ends were trimmed by 2 bases and 0 bases, with 19 bases remaining between them. Germline assignment: CDR1 MDHEN and CDR2 SYDVKM. The CDR3 sequence is 18 residues long. The CDR3 here is CASSLPGGGRLANYGYTF. CDR3 DNA: TGTGCCAGCAGTTTACCCGGGGGAGGGAGGCTAGCTAACTATGGCTACACCTTC.

The gene calls are TRBV2 and TRBJ1-1, with a weak D call TRBD1 (5 bases). Trimming removed 9 bases from V and 6 bases from J, with 23 bases in between. This CDR3 is 15 amino acids long. The germline CDR1 and CDR2 sequences are SNHLY and FYNNEI. The CDR3 loop is CASKGTTLLRAEAFF. CDR3 in DNA: TGTGCCAGTAAGGGGACTACTCTTCTTCGAGCTGAAGCTTTCTTT.

This clone was seen a handful of times. The chain uses TRBV15 and TRBJ2-1; D is unclear. CDR1 is LNHNV, CDR2 YYDKDF, per germline (reference sequence). The V end was cut by 0 bases, the J end by 5 bases, with 11 bases between. This CDR3 is 15 amino acids long. CDR3 coding DNA: TGTGCCACCAGCAGAGAACCGCGGCAAGACAATGAGCAGTTCTTC. It specifies CATSREPRQDNEQFF.

The table lists this clone with a few counts. The chain is built from TRBV7-3 and TRBJ2-3; tentatively, D is TRBD1 (5 bases). The V gene lost 6 bases and the J gene lost 8 bases, with 15 bases spanning the gap. Germline CDR1 SGHTA, CDR2 FQGTGA. The CDR3 runs 13 residues. In nucleotides, the CDR3 is TGTGCCAGCAGAAAGGACATCGAGGCTACGCAGTATTTT. Its protein product is CASRKDIEATQYF. The entire variable domain, with the rest obtained from reference TRBV7-3 and TRBJ2-3, is as follows: GAGVSQTPSNKVTEKGKYVELRCDPISGHTALYWYRQSLGQGPEFLIYFQGTGAADDSGLPNDRFFAVRPEGSVSTLKIQRTERGDSAVYLCASRKDIEATQYFGPGTRLTVL.

This sequence joins TRBV6-2 or TRBV6-3 and TRBJ1-5; D gene unclear. V was clipped by 2 bases and J by 4 bases, with 12 bases between them. Germline-derived CDR1 and CDR2 are MNHEY and SVGEGT. The length of the CDR3 is 15 residues. CDR3 nucleotides: TGTGCCAGCAGTTACCCATTTGGCATGAATCAGCCCCAGCATTTT. Residues: CASSYPFGMNQPQHF.

J is TRBJ1-1 and V is TRBV27, with D possibly TRBD1 on 5 matching bases. This CDR3 contains 14 residues. Trimming stripped 2 bases from V and 4 bases from J, with 11 bases between. Germline loops: CDR1 MNHEY, CDR2 SMNVEV (reference sequence). CDR3 sequence: CASSLSFGGTEAFF. DNA of the CDR3: TGTGCCAGCAGTTTAAGCTTCGGGGGCACTGAAGCTTTCTTT.

V usage is TRBV6-2 or TRBV6-3 and J usage is TRBJ2-7; no reliable D call. The CDR3 consists of 12 residues. The V gene lost 4 bases and the J gene lost 4 bases, with 8 bases spanning the gap. Germline CDR1 and CDR2: MNHEY and SVGEGT. The CDR3 spells CASSFSVYEQYF. CDR3 bases: TGTGCCAGCAGTTTTTCGGTTTACGAGCAGTACTTC.

This clone was counted only a few times. V usage is TRBV2 and J usage is TRBJ1-5, with 7 bases aligning to TRBD1. J was trimmed by 2 bases and V by 6 bases; bases with no gene match: 4. Germline loops: CDR1 SNHLY, CDR2 FYNNEI. The CDR3 contains 14 residues. This CDR3 is CASSLGQGNQPQHF. CDR3 nucleotide sequence: TGTGCCAGCAGCCTCGGACAGGGCAATCAGCCCCAGCATTTT.

J is TRBJ1-2 and V is TRBV6-5; 10 bases are shared with TRBD1. Trimming removed 10 bases from V and 8 bases from J; junction bases left unmatched: 10. The CDR3 is 13 amino acids. In germline, CDR1 is MNHEY, CDR2 SVGAGI. CDR3 nucleotide sequence: TGTGCCACTAGACAGGGGGCGCCGATAGGCTACACCTTC. It translates to CATRQGAPIGYTF.

The J gene is TRBJ1-4, the V gene TRBV2, with D maybe TRBD1 (5 bases). Per germline, CDR1 SNHLY and CDR2 FYNNEI. The V and J ends lost 5 bases and 10 bases respectively, with 11 bases between them. CDR3 length: 12 residues. In DNA form, the CDR3 reads TGTGCCAGCAGTCTAGACGGGGGAAAACTGTTTTTT. This gives the protein CASSLDGGKLFF.